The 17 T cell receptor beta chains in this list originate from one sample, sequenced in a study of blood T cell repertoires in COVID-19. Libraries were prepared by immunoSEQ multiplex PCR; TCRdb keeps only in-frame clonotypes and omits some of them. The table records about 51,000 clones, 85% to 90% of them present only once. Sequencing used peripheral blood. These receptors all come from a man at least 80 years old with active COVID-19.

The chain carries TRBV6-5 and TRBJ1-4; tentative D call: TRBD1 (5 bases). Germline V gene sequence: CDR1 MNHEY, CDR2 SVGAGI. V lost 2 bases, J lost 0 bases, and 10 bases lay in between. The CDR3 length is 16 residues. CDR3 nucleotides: TGTGCCAGCAGTTACAGGGGAGGCGCAACTAATGAAAAACTGTTTTTT. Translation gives CASSYRGGATNEKLFF.

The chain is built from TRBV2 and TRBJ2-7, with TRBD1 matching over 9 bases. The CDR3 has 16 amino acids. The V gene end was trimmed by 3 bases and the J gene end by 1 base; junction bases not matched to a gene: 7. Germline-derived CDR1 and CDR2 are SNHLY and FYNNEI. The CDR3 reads CASSDSPTGGSYEQYF. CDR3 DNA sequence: TGTGCCAGCAGTGACTCACCGACAGGGGGATCCTACGAGCAGTACTTC.

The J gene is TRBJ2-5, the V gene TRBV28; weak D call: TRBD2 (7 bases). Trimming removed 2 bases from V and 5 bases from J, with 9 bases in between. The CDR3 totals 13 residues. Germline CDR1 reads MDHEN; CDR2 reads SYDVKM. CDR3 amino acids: CASSLGRGETQYF. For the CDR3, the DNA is TGTGCCAGCAGTTTAGGGAGGGGGGAGACCCAGTACTTC.

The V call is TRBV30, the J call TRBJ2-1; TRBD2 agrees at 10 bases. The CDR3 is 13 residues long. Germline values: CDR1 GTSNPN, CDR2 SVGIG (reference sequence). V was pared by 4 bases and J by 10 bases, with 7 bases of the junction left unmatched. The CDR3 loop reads CAWIAGGHVEQFF. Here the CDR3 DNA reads TGTGCCTGGATAGCGGGAGGCCACGTAGAGCAGTTCTTC.

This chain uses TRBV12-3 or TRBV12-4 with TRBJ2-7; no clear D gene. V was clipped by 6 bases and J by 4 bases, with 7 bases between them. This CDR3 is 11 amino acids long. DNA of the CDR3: TGTGCCAGCAGCAGAACGTACGAGCAGTACTTC. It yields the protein CASSRTYEQYF.

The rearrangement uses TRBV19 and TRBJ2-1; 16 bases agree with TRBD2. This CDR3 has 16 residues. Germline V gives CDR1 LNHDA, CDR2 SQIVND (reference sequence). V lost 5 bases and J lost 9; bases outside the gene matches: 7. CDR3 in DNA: TGTGCCAGTAGTGCGGGACTAGCGGGAGGGTGGAGTGAGCAGTTCTTC. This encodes CASSAGLAGGWSEQFF.

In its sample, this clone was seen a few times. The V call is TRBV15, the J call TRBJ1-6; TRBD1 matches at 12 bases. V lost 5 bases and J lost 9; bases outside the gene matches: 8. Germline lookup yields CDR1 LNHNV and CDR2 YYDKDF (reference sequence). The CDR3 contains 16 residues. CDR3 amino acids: CATSPGQGAGASPLHF. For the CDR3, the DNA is TGTGCCACCAGCCCGGGACAGGGGGCAGGAGCTTCACCCCTCCACTTT.

CDR3 sequence (DNA): TGCGCCAGCAGCTTGTGGGGTCTAGCTGGGGTGTCGGAGCAGTTCTTC. It codes for CASSLWGLAGVSEQFF. The chain links TRBV5-1 to TRBJ2-1; a possible D gene is TRBD2 (5 bases). The CDR3 is 16 residues long. Germline assignment: CDR1 SGHRS and CDR2 YFSETQ. V was cut by 1 base and J by 10 bases, with 21 bases left in between.

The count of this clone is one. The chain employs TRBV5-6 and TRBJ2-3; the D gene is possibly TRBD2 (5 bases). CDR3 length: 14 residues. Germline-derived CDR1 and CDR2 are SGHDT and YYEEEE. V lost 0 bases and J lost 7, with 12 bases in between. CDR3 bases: TGTGCCAGCAGCTTGGTGGAGGTCCCGTATACGCAGTATTTT. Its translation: CASSLVEVPYTQYF.

CDR3 DNA: TGTGCCAGCAGTTCCGCCCCTGGGACTAGCGGGAGTTTTGAGCAGTTCTTC. It encodes CASSSAPGTSGSFEQFF. The chain carries TRBV6-2 or TRBV6-3 and TRBJ2-1; 14 nucleotides match TRBD2. The CDR3 has 17 amino acids. V lost 4 bases and J lost 9; bases outside the gene matches: 11. The germline gives CDR1 MNHEY, CDR2 SVGEGT.

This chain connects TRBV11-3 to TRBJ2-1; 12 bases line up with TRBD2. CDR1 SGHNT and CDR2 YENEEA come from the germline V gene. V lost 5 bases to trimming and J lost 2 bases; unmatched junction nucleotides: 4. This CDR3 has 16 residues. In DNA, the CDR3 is TGTGCCAGCAGCCCAGGACTAGCGGGGACCTACAATGAGCAGTTCTTC. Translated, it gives CASSPGLAGTYNEQFF.

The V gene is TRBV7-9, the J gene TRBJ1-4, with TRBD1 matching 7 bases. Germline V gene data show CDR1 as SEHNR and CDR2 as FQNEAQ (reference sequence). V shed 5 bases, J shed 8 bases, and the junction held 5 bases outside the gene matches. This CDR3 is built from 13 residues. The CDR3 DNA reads TGTGCCAGCAGCCAACAGGGGCAGGAAAAACTGTTTTTT. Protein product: CASSQQGQEKLFF.

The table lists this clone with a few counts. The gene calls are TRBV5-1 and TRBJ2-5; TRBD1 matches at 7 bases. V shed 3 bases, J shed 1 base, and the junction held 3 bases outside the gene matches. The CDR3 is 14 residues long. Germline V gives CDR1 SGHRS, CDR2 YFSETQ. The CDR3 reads CASSSRTGQETQYF. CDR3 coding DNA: TGCGCCAGCAGCTCACGGACAGGCCAAGAGACCCAGTACTTC.

In DNA, the CDR3 is TGTGCCAGCAGTCCTGGTGGAGGGAACTATGGCTACACCTTC. It encodes CASSPGGGNYGYTF. This chain uses TRBV28 with TRBJ1-2; D ambiguous. Germline lookup yields CDR1 MDHEN and CDR2 SYDVKM. The CDR3 loop spans 14 amino acids. Trimming removed 5 bases at V and 2 bases at J, with 12 bases between.

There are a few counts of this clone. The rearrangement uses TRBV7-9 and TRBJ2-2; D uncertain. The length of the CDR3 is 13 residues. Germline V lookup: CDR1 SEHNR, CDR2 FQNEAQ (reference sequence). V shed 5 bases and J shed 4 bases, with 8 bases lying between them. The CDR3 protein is CASSPRSTGELFF. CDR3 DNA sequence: TGTGCCAGCAGCCCAAGGAGCACCGGGGAGCTGTTTTTT.

As DNA, the CDR3 is TGTGCCAGCAGCTTAGCGTGGACAACAGATACGCAGTATTTT. It encodes CASSLAWTTDTQYF. The rearrangement joins TRBV7-2 to TRBJ2-3; possible D gene TRBD1, 5 bases. V shed 0 bases and J shed 3 bases, with 7 bases lying between them. The CDR3 has 14 residues. Per germline, CDR1 SGHTA and CDR2 FQGNSA.

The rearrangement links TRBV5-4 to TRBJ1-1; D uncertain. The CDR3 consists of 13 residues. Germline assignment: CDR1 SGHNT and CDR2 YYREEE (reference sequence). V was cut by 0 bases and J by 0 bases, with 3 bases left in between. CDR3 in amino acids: CASSLVMNTEAFF. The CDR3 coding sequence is TGTGCCAGCAGCTTGGTAATGAACACTGAAGCTTTCTTT.